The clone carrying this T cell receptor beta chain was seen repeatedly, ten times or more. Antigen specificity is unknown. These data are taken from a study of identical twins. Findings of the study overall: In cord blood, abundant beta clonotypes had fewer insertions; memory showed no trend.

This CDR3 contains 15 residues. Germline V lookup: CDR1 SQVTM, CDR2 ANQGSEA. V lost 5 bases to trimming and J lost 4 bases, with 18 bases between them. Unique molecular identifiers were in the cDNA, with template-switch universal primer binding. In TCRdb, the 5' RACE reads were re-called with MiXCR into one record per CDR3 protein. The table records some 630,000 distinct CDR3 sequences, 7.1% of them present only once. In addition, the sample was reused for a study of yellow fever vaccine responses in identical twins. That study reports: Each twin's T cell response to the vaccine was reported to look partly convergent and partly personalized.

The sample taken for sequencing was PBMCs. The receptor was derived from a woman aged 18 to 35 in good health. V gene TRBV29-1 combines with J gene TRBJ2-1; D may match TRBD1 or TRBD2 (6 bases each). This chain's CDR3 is CSVHGGGTSYNEQFF. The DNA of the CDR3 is TGCAGCGTTCATGGGGGCGGGACCAGTTACAATGAGCAGTTCTTC.